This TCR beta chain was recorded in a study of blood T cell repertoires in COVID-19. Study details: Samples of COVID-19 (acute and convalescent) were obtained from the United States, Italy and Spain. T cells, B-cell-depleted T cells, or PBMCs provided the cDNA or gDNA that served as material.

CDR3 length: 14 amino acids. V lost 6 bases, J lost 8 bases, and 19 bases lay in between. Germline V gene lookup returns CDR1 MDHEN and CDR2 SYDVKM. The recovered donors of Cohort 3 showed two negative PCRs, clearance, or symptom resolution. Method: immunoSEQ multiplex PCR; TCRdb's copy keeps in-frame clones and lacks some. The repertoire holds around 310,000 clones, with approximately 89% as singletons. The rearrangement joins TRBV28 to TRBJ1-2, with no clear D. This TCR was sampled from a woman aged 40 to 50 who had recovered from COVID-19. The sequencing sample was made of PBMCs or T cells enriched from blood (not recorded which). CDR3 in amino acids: CASSLIREAIGYTF. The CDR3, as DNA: TGTGCCAGCAGCCTTATCCGGGAGGCCATCGGCTACACCTTC.